The 15 T cell receptor beta chains below were found in one sample sequenced in a study of OX40 agonist ivuxolimab in advanced cancers. The protocol used for the library was the immunoSEQ multiplex PCR assay. Entries here come from immuneACCESS through TCRdb and include only in-frame sequences with V and J called. Some clones fail to appear in such tables; in the studies checked, an unresolved V gene covers under half of the shortfall, and the cause of the remainder is unknown. This sample holds 39,000 or so clones; approximately 87% were observed only once. The ten largest clones capture approximately 39% of the sample. Sequenced material: CD4+ or CD8+ T cells sorted from blood, taken in a trial of the OX40 agonist ivuxolimab. Receptors were obtained from an adult with an advanced solid tumor such as melanoma, head and neck, liver or kidney cancer.

The chain links TRBV19 to TRBJ1-1, with TRBD1 matching over 7 bases. CDR1 is LNHDA, CDR2 SQIVND, per germline (reference sequence). The CDR3 contains 17 residues. V lost 1 base to trimming and J lost 6 bases; unmatched junction nucleotides: 14. This chain's CDR3 is CASSIVAQTGFGPEAFF. CDR3 DNA sequence: TGTGCCAGTAGTATAGTGGCCCAGACAGGGTTCGGCCCTGAAGCTTTCTTT.

V and J are TRBV9 and TRBJ2-3; 9 bases match TRBD2. From germline, CDR1 is SGDLS and CDR2 YYNGEE. The CDR3 has 15 residues. Trimming removed 0 bases from V and 5 bases from J; junction bases left unmatched: 4. The CDR3 spells CASSVGGTSLDTQYF. CDR3 sequence (DNA): TGTGCCAGCAGCGTAGGGGGGACTAGCTTAGATACGCAGTATTTT.

This clone turned up a few times. The V and J genes are TRBV7-9 and TRBJ1-2; D is uncertain. Per the germline V gene, CDR1 is SEHNR and CDR2 is FQNEAQ (reference sequence). The V end lost 3 bases, the J end lost 2 bases, and 4 bases lay between the germline ends. This CDR3 region has 12 residues. CDR3 protein: CASSLENYGYTF. DNA for the CDR3: TGTGCCAGCAGCTTGGAAAACTATGGCTACACCTTC.

This clone was counted once. V is TRBV7-9 and J is TRBJ1-5; D may be TRBD1 (5 bases). This CDR3 region has 14 residues. Trimming cost V 3 bases and J 5 bases, with 11 bases left between them. The germline gives CDR1 SEHNR, CDR2 FQNEAQ (reference sequence). CDR3 protein: CASSLGRGDQPQHF. The CDR3 nucleotides read TGTGCCAGCAGCTTGGGGAGGGGCGATCAGCCCCAGCATTTT.

V gene TRBV6-1 combines with J gene TRBJ2-3; TRBD2 might be the D (5 bases). The CDR3 has 14 amino acids. Germline CDR1 reads MNHNS; CDR2 reads SASEGT. Trimming took off 4 bases at V and 0 bases at J, with 8 bases between the two ends. CDR3 amino acids: CASSVGGSTDTQYF. CDR3 sequence (DNA): TGTGCCAGCAGTGTAGGCGGGAGCACAGATACGCAGTATTTT.

The V gene is TRBV5-4, the J gene TRBJ1-1, with 9 positions matching TRBD1. J lost 2 bases, V lost 1 base, and 3 bases had no gene match. The CDR3 contains 15 residues. CDR1 and CDR2 (germline): SGHNT, YYREEE (reference sequence). The CDR3 is CASSLYTGGNTEAFF. The DNA of the CDR3 is TGTGCCAGCAGCTTGTACACAGGGGGCAACACTGAAGCTTTCTTT.

This chain links TRBV9 with TRBJ2-3; the D is unclear. The CDR3 extends over 15 amino acids. CDR1 and CDR2 from the germline V gene are SGDLS and YYNGEE. Trimming took off 3 bases at V and 2 bases at J, with 13 bases between the two ends. The CDR3 here is CASSAQEPHTDTQYF. In DNA, the CDR3 is TGTGCCAGCAGCGCCCAAGAACCCCACACAGATACGCAGTATTTT.

The chain carries TRBV6-1 and TRBJ2-7, with unresolved D. Trimming cost V 4 bases and J 6 bases, with 16 bases left between them. From germline, CDR1 is MNHNS and CDR2 SASEGT. The CDR3 covers 14 residues. Here the CDR3 DNA reads TGTGCCAGCAGTGGGGATCAGGCGGTGGGCGAGCAGTACTTC. Residues: CASSGDQAVGEQYF.

Only one count was recorded for this clone. The genes are TRBV11-2 and TRBJ1-6; tentative D call: TRBD1 (6 bases). V was pared by 4 bases and J by 8 bases, with 9 bases between. The CDR3 extends over 13 amino acids. In germline, CDR1 is SGHAT, CDR2 FQNNGV. The DNA of the CDR3 is TGTGCCAGCAGCTACAGACAGGATTCACCCCTCCACTTT. It yields the protein CASSYRQDSPLHF.

The chain recombines TRBV10-3 with TRBJ2-7; 10 bases match TRBD1. The germline V gene encodes CDR1 ENHRY and CDR2 SYGVKD. The CDR3 sequence is 15 residues long. Trimming cost V 2 bases and J 4 bases; bases outside gene matches: 5. The DNA for the CDR3 is TGTGCCATCAGTGAGGGGACAGGGGCGCCGTACGAGCAGTACTTC. Translation gives CAISEGTGAPYEQYF.

V is TRBV4-2 and J is TRBJ1-1, with D uncertain. V was trimmed by 0 bases and J by 3 bases, leaving 5 bases between them. Germline loops: CDR1 LGHNA, CDR2 YNFKEQ. CDR3 length: 13 amino acids. In nucleotides, the CDR3 is TGTGCCAGCAGCCAAGACAAGGACACTGAAGCTTTCTTT. Translated, it gives CASSQDKDTEAFF.

The gene calls are TRBV18 and TRBJ2-2, with D uncertain. The CDR3 has 13 residues. Germline V gene data show CDR1 as KGHSH and CDR2 as LQKENI. The germline V and J ends were trimmed by 3 bases and 4 bases, with 6 bases remaining between them. CDR3 DNA sequence: TGTGCCAGCTCACCTTCGGTCACCGGGGAGCTGTTTTTT. Translated: CASSPSVTGELFF.

The rearrangement links TRBV10-2 to TRBJ1-6; 7 nucleotides line up with TRBD1. Germline V gene sequence: CDR1 WSHSY, CDR2 SAAADI. J was trimmed by 12 bases and V by 10 bases; bases with no gene match: 12. CDR3 length: 13 residues. The CDR3 region has the DNA TGCGCCACCCGGGACAGATCAATTCAACCCCTCCACTTT. This codes for CATRDRSIQPLHF.

The V gene is TRBV29-1, the J gene TRBJ1-1; 7 bases fit TRBD1. Trimming cost V 4 bases and J 2 bases; bases outside gene matches: 1. Germline-derived CDR1 and CDR2 are SQVTM and ANQGSEA. CDR3 length: 12 amino acids. The CDR3 reads CSVGDSNTEAFF. The CDR3 DNA follows: TGCAGCGTTGGGGACAGTAACACTGAAGCTTTCTTT.

The chain has TRBV28 and TRBJ2-1, with unresolved D. The ends were cut back, 3 bases at V and 5 bases at J, with 11 bases in the middle. The CDR3 has 14 residues. Germline V gene sequence: CDR1 MDHEN, CDR2 SYDVKM. CDR3 loop: CASSFLIANNEQFF. CDR3 nucleotides: TGTGCCAGCAGTTTTTTGATCGCGAACAATGAGCAGTTCTTC.